This T cell receptor beta chain was identified in a study of blood T cell repertoires in COVID-19. Across the study: Sites across the United States, Italy and Spain contributed samples from acute and convalescent COVID-19. T cells, B-cell-depleted T cells, or PBMCs supplied cDNA or gDNA.

There are a few counts of this clone. The authors' processing: Estimated nucleated cell counts came from reference gene primer amplification. Generated by immunoSEQ multiplex PCR, the TCRdb table keeps only in-frame clones and is missing some. The V and J calls and clone size were taken over from that table, and D and trimming were inferred from the DNA. The sample lists approximately 40,000 clones, about nine tenths seen once, with about a quarter in the top ten. This CDR3 comprises 19 residues. Germline V CDR1 and CDR2: SGHTA, FQGNSA. Trimming cost V 5 bases and J 4 bases, with 27 bases left between them.

The V call is TRBV7-2, the J call TRBJ1-3, with D maybe TRBD1 (6 bases). This clonotype was obtained from a woman of 80 years or more in a cohort sampled during active or convalescent COVID-19. The sequenced sample consisted of peripheral blood. CDR3 protein: CASSADRSARYMTGNTIYF. In DNA, the CDR3 is TGTGCCAGCAGCGCTGACAGGTCCGCTCGTTATATGACGGGAAACACCATATATTTT.